This T cell receptor (beta chain) emerged from a study of cytomegalovirus exposure and HLA in healthy donors. Study conclusions and caveats: An apparent linkage of common viral pathogens to several of the most significant clusters emerged in a later analysis.

Trimming removed 5 bases from V and 10 bases from J; junction bases left unmatched: 9. The CDR3 sequence is 16 residues long. CDR1 and CDR2 (germline): KGHSH, LQKENI. Regarding this clone: Its antigen is unknown.

Primers: 60 Vbeta forward and 13 Jbeta reverse. TCRdb keeps only in-frame clones here, not all; method: immunoSEQ multiplex PCR. The sample consists of 82,000 or so clones, around 10% of them appearing once. The chain couples TRBV18 to TRBJ2-1, with 15 bases lining up with TRBD2. The sample taken for sequencing was PBMCs. The receptor's source is a man in his 60s in good health and CMV-seropositive. As DNA, the CDR3 is TGTGCCAGCTCAAGACTCGGACTAGCGGGAGGGAGGGAGCAGTTCTTC. It encodes CASSRLGLAGGREQFF.